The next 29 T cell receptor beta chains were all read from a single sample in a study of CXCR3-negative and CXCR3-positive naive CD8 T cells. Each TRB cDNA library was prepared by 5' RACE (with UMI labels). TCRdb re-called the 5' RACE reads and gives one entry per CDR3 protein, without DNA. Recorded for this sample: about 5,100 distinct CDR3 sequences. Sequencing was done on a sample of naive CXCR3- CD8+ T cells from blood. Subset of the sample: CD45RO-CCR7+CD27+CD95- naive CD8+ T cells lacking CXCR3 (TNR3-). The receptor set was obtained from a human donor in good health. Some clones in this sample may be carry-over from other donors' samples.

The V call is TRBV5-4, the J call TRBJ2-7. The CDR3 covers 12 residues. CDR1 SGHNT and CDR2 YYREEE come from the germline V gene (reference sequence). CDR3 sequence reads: CASSLSSYEQYF.

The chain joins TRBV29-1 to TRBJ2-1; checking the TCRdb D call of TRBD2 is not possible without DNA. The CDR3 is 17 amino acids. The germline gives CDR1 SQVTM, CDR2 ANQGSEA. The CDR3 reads CSIEGLAGAGSYNEQFF.

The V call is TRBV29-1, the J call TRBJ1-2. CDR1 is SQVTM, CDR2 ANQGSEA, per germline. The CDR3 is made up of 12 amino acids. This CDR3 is CSVWGGVRGYTF. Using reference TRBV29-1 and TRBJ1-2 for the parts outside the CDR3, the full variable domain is SAVISQKPSRDICQRGTSLTIQCQVDSQVTMMFWYRQQPGQSLTLIATANQGSEATYESGFVIDKFPISRPNLTFSTLTVSNMSPEDSSIYLCSVWGGVRGYTFGSGTRLTVV.

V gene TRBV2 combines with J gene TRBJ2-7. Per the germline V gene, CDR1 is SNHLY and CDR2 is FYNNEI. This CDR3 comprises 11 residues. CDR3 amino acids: CASRASYEQYF.

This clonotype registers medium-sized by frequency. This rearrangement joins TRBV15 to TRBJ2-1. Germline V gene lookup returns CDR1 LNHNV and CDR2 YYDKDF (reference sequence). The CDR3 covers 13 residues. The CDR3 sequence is CATSRADYNEQFF.

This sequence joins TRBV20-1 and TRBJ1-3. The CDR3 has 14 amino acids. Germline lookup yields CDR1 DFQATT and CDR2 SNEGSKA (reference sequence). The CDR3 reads CSARPRSSGNTIYF.

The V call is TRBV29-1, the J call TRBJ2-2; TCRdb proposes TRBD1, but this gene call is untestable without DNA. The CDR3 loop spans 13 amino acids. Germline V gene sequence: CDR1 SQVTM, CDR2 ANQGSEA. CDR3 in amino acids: CSVGTVNTGELFF.

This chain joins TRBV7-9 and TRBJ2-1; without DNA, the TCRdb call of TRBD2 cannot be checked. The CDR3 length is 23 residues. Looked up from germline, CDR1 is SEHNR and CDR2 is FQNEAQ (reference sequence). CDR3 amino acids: CASSFPSPKPGLADRRSYNEQFF.

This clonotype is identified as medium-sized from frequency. The chain's CDR3 is CATLRRTSSYEQYF. V usage is TRBV28 and J usage is TRBJ2-7; TCRdb selects TRBD2, and the lack of DNA leaves this call unchecked. The germline V gene has CDR1 MDHEN and CDR2 SYDVKM. The CDR3 spans 14 residues. Together with reference TRBV28 and TRBJ2-7, the CDR3 gives the full variable domain: DVKVTQSSRYLVKRTGEKVFLECVQDMDHENMFWYRQDPGLGLRLIYFSYDVKMKEKGDIPEGYSVSREKKERFSLILESASTNQTSMYLCATLRRTSSYEQYFGPGTRLTVT.

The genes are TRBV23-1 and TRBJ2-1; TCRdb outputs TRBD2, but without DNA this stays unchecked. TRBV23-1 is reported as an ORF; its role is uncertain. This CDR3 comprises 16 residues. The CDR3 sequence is CASSQSSGRARNEQFF.

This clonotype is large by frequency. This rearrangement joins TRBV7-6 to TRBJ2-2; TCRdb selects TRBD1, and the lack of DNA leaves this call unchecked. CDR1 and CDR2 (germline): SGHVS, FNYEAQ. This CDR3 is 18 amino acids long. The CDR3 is CASSWVGQGAPPAGELFF.

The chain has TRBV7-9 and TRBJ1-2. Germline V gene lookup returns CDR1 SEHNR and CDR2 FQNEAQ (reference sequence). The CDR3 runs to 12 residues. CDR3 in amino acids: CATLDPTVDYTF.

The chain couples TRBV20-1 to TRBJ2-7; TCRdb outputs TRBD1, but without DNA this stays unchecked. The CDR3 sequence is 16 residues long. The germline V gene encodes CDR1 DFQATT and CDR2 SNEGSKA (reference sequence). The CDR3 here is CSASGPDRGRTYEQYF.

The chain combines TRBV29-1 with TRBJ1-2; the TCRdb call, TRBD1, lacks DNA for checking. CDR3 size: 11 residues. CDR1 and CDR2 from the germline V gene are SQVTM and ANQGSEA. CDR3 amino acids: CSVEGRNGYTF.

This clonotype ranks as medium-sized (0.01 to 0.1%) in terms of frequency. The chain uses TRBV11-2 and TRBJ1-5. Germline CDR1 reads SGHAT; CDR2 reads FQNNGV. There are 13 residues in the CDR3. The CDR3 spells CASSPGWNQPQHF.

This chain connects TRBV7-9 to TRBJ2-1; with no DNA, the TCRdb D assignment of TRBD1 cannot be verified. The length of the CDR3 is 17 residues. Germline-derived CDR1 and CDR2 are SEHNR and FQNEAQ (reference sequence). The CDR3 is CASSNPPGQGFYNEQFF. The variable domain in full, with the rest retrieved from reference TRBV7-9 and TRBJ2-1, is DTGVSQNPRHKITKRGQNVTFRCDPISEHNRLYWYRQTLGQGPEFLTYFQNEAQLEKSRLLSDRFSAERPKGSFSTLEIQRTEQGDSAMYLCASSNPPGQGFYNEQFFGPGTRLTVL.

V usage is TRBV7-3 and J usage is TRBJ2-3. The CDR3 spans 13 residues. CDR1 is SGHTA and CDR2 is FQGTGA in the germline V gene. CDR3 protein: CASSLTSSDTQYF.

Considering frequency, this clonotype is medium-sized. CDR3 sequence reads: CASSLGTRQIMNTEAFF. This chain uses TRBV13 with TRBJ1-1. Germline CDR1 PRHDT, CDR2 FYEKMQ (reference sequence). The CDR3 covers 17 residues.

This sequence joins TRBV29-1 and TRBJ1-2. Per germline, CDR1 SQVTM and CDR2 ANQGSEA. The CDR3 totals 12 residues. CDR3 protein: CSVVIFDYGYTF.

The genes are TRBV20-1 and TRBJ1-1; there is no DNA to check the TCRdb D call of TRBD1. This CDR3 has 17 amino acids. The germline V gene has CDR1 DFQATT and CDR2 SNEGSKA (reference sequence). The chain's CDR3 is CSARDRDRGSMNTEAFF.

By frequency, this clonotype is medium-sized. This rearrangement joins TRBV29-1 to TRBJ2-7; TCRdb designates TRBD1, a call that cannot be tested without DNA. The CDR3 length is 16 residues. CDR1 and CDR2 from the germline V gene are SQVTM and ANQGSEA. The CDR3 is CSAVIRDRVSSYEQYF.

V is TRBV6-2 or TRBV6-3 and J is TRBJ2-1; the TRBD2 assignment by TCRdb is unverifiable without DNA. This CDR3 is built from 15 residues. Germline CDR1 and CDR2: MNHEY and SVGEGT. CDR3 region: CASSAGGVFRNEQFF.

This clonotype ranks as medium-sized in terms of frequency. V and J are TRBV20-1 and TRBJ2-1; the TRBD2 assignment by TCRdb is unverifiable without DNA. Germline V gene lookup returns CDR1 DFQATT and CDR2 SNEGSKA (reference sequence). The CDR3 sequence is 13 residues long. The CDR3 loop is CSASGRRDDEQFF.

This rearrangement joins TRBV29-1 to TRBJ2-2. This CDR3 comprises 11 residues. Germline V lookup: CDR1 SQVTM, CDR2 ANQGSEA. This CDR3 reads CSVDFTGELFF.

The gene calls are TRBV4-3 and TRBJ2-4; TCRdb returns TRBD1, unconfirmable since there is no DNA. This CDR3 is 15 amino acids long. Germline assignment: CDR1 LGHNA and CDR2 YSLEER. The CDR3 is CPSSQDSYGGDIQSF.

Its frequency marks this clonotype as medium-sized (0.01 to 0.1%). The CDR3 here is CASSLAGDLSGTGELFF. This chain uses TRBV13 with TRBJ2-2; TCRdb proposes TRBD2, but this gene call is untestable without DNA. The germline CDR1 and CDR2 sequences are PRHDT and FYEKMQ (reference sequence). This CDR3 is built from 17 residues.

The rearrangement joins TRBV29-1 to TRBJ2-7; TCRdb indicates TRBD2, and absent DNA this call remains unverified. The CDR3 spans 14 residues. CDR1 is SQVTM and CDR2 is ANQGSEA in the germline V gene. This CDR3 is CSVLGTSAGYEQYF.

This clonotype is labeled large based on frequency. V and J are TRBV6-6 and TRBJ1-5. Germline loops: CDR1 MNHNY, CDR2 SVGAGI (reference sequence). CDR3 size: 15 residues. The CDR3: CASSLLSDSNQPQHF.

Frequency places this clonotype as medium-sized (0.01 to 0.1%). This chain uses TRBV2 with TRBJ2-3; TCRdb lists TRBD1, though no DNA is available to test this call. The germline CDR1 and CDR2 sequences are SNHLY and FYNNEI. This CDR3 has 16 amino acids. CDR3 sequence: CASSRPDRGGADTQYF.